A selection of T cell receptor beta chains follows, all from one sample in a study of blood T cell repertoires in COVID-19. Measured with immunoSEQ multiplex PCR; TCRdb has only the in-frame clones, and not every one. This table holds fewer than 30,000 clones, 84% found once. The sequenced material came from peripheral blood. Every receptor here comes from a man aged 70-80 years with active COVID-19. The CDR3 runs from the conserved cysteine through the conserved F or W.

v_call: TRBV28
cdr3_length: 13
cdr3_aa: CASSQIKTYGYTF

v_call: TRBV9
cdr3_length: 14
cdr3_aa: CASSLSGGTGELFF

v_call: TRBV11-3
cdr3_length: 15
cdr3_aa: CASSLGDRPTDTQYF

v_call: TRBV7-2
cdr3_length: 14
cdr3_aa: CASSLDGGVNEQYF

v_call: TRBV4-1
cdr3_length: 16
cdr3_aa: CASSQGGGGVQETQYF

v_call: TRBV3-1/TRBV3-2
cdr3_length: 12
cdr3_aa: CASSQDFRGAFF

v_call: TRBV6-2/TRBV6-3
cdr3_length: 18
cdr3_aa: CASSYVRDRFNSNQPQHF

v_call: TRBV7-9
cdr3_length: 15
cdr3_aa: CASSLPEWGNEKLFF

v_call: TRBV6-5
cdr3_length: 15
cdr3_aa: CASSYQGQGSYEQYF

v_call: TRBV2
cdr3_length: 14
cdr3_aa: CASSRDRANYGYTF

v_call: TRBV11-3
cdr3_length: 13
cdr3_aa: CASSPAGRTEAFF

v_call: TRBV19
cdr3_length: 17
cdr3_aa: CASSRQPGTGTPDTQYF

v_call: TRBV5-1
cdr3_length: 16
cdr3_aa: CASSLDAGSSAFGYTF

v_call: TRBV7-9
cdr3_length: 15
cdr3_aa: CASSAQGGYTDTQYF

v_call: TRBV4-2
cdr3_length: 17
cdr3_aa: CASSHGSGGAGYNEQFF

v_call: TRBV9
cdr3_length: 15
cdr3_aa: CASSVAYGTPSEAFF

v_call: TRBV28
cdr3_length: 15
cdr3_aa: CASSLGGGPSKTQYF

v_call: TRBV15
cdr3_length: 16
cdr3_aa: CATSRGDDRMPDTQYF

v_call: TRBV6-5
cdr3_length: 13
cdr3_aa: CASSRDSNYGYTF

v_call: TRBV5-1
cdr3_length: 13
cdr3_aa: CASSLARGYEQYF

v_call: TRBV5-6
cdr3_length: 14
cdr3_aa: CASNRRGAGSPLHF

v_call: TRBV5-6
cdr3_length: 16
cdr3_aa: CASGLRRTGSPYGYTF

v_call: TRBV6-4
cdr3_length: 15
cdr3_aa: CASSDAGTGTDTQYF

v_call: TRBV5-1
cdr3_length: 14
cdr3_aa: CASSLGDSQSIQYF

v_call: TRBV7-3
cdr3_length: 16
cdr3_aa: CASSPRAARGTGELFF

v_call: TRBV27
cdr3_length: 17
cdr3_aa: CASSLRGQALREYQQYF

v_call: TRBV7-3
cdr3_length: 14
cdr3_aa: CASSSSGGFYEQYF

v_call: TRBV9
cdr3_length: 15
cdr3_aa: CASSAGGGIADTQYF

v_call: TRBV6-5
cdr3_length: 15
cdr3_aa: CASRVNRDAGNTIYF

v_call: TRBV7-2
cdr3_length: 14
cdr3_aa: CASSRTDGYNEQFF